This T cell receptor beta chain was captured in a study of T-cell reconstitution after alpha-beta-depleted transplantation in children. For TCRbeta, the library was prepared with unique molecular identifiers. TCRdb fed the PCR reads into MiXCR, producing one record per CDR3 protein. The table includes about 370,000 distinct CDR3 sequences, about 20% detected once. CDR3 length: 14 residues. Germline V CDR1 and CDR2: MNHNS, SASEGT. J was trimmed by 8 bases and V by 6 bases; bases with no gene match: 5. This specimen was PBMCs from the stem cell graft donor, taken from the stem cell graft. The TCR originated in a human donor who donated a stem cell graft to a child with acute myeloid leukemia. The rearrangement joins TRBV6-1 to TRBJ2-1; 12 bases align to TRBD2. The CDR3 nucleotides are TGTGCCAGCAGGTGGACTAGCGGGACGGATGAGCAGTTCTTC. Encoded protein: CASRWTSGTDEQFF.